This TCR beta chain came from a study of PD-1 blockade in mismatch repair-deficient tumors. Study at large: Patients had roughly twelve mismatch repair-deficient cancer types, all previously treated and progressing.

Mismatch repair deficiency was confirmed in all patients, by PCR or immunohistochemistry. Method: immunoSEQ multiplex PCR; TCRdb's copy keeps in-frame clones and lacks some. The data show tens of thousands of clones, approximately 81% seen once. CDR3 length: 14 amino acids. Deletions cut 5 bases from V and 10 bases from J, with 21 bases between. Germline V gene sequence: CDR1 SQVTM, CDR2 ANQGSEA. This specimen consisted of peripheral blood, obtained 12 weeks after starting pembrolizumab. The TCR originated in an adult with mismatch repair-deficient cancer. J is TRBJ2-1 and V is TRBV29-1; maybe TRBD1 (6 bases). The CDR3 DNA follows: TGCAGCGTTAGAGGGGGTGAAGGATCGGTGGAGCAGTTCTTC. It yields the protein CSVRGGEGSVEQFF.